Listed here are 30 T cell receptor beta chains from one sample, sequenced in a study of T cell responses to AZD1222 COVID-19 vaccine. Method: immunoSEQ multiplex PCR; TCRdb's copy keeps in-frame clones and lacks some. The table records some 94,000 clones, approximately 89% of them present only once. The material sequenced was peripheral blood, taken 28 days after the second AZD1222 dose. The source is an adult who received the AZD1222 COVID-19 vaccine.

In its sample, this clone was seen once. The DNA of the CDR3 is TGTGCCAGCAGTGTGACAGGGCCTAATTCACCCCTCCACTTT. Encoded protein: CASSVTGPNSPLHF. The V gene is TRBV6-2 or TRBV6-3, the J gene TRBJ1-6; 7 bases match TRBD1. J gave up 6 bases and V 5 bases, and 4 bases lay outside the gene matches. The CDR3 spans 14 residues. Germline assignment: CDR1 MNHEY and CDR2 SVGEGT.

The genes are TRBV7-9 and TRBJ2-6; D gene unclear. Trimming shortened V by 1 base and J by 2 bases, and 6 bases separated the two germline ends. There are 15 residues in the CDR3. CDR1 SEHNR and CDR2 FQNEAQ come from the germline V gene (reference sequence). CDR3 loop: CASSLGWAGANVLTF. In DNA, the CDR3 is TGTGCCAGCAGCTTAGGGTGGGCTGGGGCCAACGTCCTGACTTTC.

The J gene is TRBJ2-7, the V gene TRBV28; 9 bases agree with TRBD1. CDR1 and CDR2 from the germline V gene are MDHEN and SYDVKM. The V gene end was trimmed by 5 bases and the J gene end by 3 bases; junction bases not matched to a gene: 8. The CDR3 spans 15 residues. The CDR3 is CASSDTPGQGYEQYF. In DNA form, the CDR3 reads TGTGCCAGCAGTGACACCCCGGGACAGGGCTACGAGCAGTACTTC.

CDR3 region: CASSQDVGSGANVLTF. DNA for the CDR3: TGTGCCAGCAGCCAAGATGTGGGCTCTGGGGCCAACGTCCTGACTTTC. This sequence joins TRBV3-1 (or the pseudogene TRBV3-2) and TRBJ2-6; D uncertain. The CDR3 loop spans 16 amino acids. Germline V gene data show CDR1 as LGHDT and CDR2 as YNNKEL (reference sequence). V was trimmed by 0 bases and J by 0 bases, leaving 6 bases between them.

CDR3 in DNA: TGTGCCAGCAGCCCGACTAGCGGGGGATTCTATGAGCAGTTCTTC. Its translation is CASSPTSGGFYEQFF. This chain uses TRBV3-1 (or the pseudogene TRBV3-2) with TRBJ2-1; 12 nucleotides agree with TRBD2. With 4 bases clipped from V and 8 bases from J, the junction kept 6 bases outside the gene matches. Germline lookup yields CDR1 LGHDT and CDR2 YNNKEL (reference sequence). This CDR3 comprises 15 residues.

V gene TRBV7-9 combines with J gene TRBJ2-3; tentative D call: TRBD2 (6 bases). CDR3 length equals 15 residues. V dropped 4 bases and J dropped 2 bases, with 13 bases sitting between them. Germline CDR1 is SEHNR and CDR2 is FQNEAQ (reference sequence). The DNA for the CDR3 is TGTGCCAGCAGCTCAGCCGGGACTGTCACAGATACGCAGTATTTT. Translated, it gives CASSSAGTVTDTQYF.

The chain links TRBV9 to TRBJ2-2; the match to TRBD2 covers 12 bases. Trimming cost V 0 bases and J 6 bases; bases outside gene matches: 6. Germline CDR1 and CDR2: SGDLS and YYNGEE. The CDR3 contains 17 residues. The CDR3 nucleotides read TGTGCCAGCAGCGTAGGGACTAGCGGGGTCCGGGCCGGGGAGCTGTTTTTT. Amino acid sequence: CASSVGTSGVRAGELFF.

V usage is TRBV28 and J usage is TRBJ1-2; 8 bases map to TRBD1. This CDR3 has 15 residues. The germline V gene encodes CDR1 MDHEN and CDR2 SYDVKM. Trimming took 4 bases from V and 5 from J; bases not matched to a gene: 9. CDR3 sequence (DNA): TGTGCCAGCAGTTCGGGGACAGGCGTCTGGTATGGCTACACCTTC. Translated: CASSSGTGVWYGYTF.

This chain connects TRBV6-5 to TRBJ2-2; D may be TRBD1 (5 bases). In germline, CDR1 is MNHEY, CDR2 SVGAGI. Deletions cut 5 bases from V and 2 bases from J, with 9 bases between. The CDR3 covers 14 residues. The CDR3: CASSPTGNTGELFF. CDR3 sequence (DNA): TGTGCCAGCAGTCCCACAGGAAACACCGGGGAGCTGTTTTTT.

CDR3 loop: CASRDRINQPQHF. CDR3 bases: TGTGCCAGCAGGGACAGAATCAATCAGCCCCAGCATTTT. The chain links TRBV12-3 or TRBV12-4 to TRBJ1-5; a possible D gene is TRBD1 (6 bases). The CDR3 length is 13 residues. Trimming left V 6 bases short and J 3 bases short, with 9 bases between.

The chain uses TRBV5-6 and TRBJ2-5, with D maybe TRBD2 (6 bases). Germline values: CDR1 SGHDT, CDR2 YYEEEE. V shed 4 bases and J shed 2 bases, with 9 bases lying between them. The CDR3 is 13 residues long. The CDR3: CASSHREQETQYF. CDR3 coding DNA: TGTGCCAGCAGCCACCGGGAGCAAGAGACCCAGTACTTC.

For this clone: The junction and the germline gene differ at one end; a read error may be behind it. The genes are TRBV7-7 and TRBJ2-3; 11 bases match TRBD2. Germline loops: CDR1 SSHAT, CDR2 FNYEAQ (reference sequence). The CDR3 extends over 14 amino acids. The CDR3 DNA sequence: TGTGCTAGCAGCTCCGGGACTAGCGGAGATACGCAGTATTTT. This codes for CASSSGTSGDTQYF.

The chain recombines TRBV4-3 with TRBJ1-2; a weak D match, TRBD1 (5 bases). Germline V gene lookup returns CDR1 LGHNA and CDR2 YSLEER. With 0 bases removed from V and 0 bases from J, the gap between germline ends came to 8 bases. This CDR3 comprises 15 residues. For the CDR3, the DNA is TGCGCCAGCAGCCAAGAGTCCAGGGCTAACTATGGCTACACCTTC. This encodes CASSQESRANYGYTF.

This clone appeared a single time. The J gene is TRBJ2-3, the V gene TRBV11-3; TRBD2 aligns across 8 bases. CDR1 is SGHNT and CDR2 is YENEEA in the germline V gene. The length of the CDR3 is 17 residues. J was trimmed by 0 bases and V by 1 base; bases with no gene match: 6. Here the CDR3 reads CASSLGVTSASTDTQYF. The CDR3 bases are TGTGCCAGCAGCTTAGGTGTGACTAGCGCTAGCACAGATACGCAGTATTTT.

The chain recombines TRBV25-1 with TRBJ2-2; D is uncertain. This CDR3 has 14 amino acids. V gave up 4 bases and J gave up 0 bases, with 6 bases separating them. Per the germline V gene, CDR1 is MGHDK and CDR2 is SYGVNS. In DNA form, the CDR3 reads TGTGCCAGCAGTGGAACAGCGAACACCGGGGAGCTGTTTTTT. Amino acid sequence: CASSGTANTGELFF.

V gene TRBV11-2 combines with J gene TRBJ2-1; D is uncertain. The V end was cut by 5 bases, the J end by 0 bases, with 14 bases between. CDR3 length equals 16 residues. CDR1 and CDR2 from the germline V gene are SGHAT and FQNNGV. The CDR3 nucleotides are TGTGCCAGCAGCCCGAGGAACTTCAGCTCCTACAATGAGCAGTTCTTC. This codes for CASSPRNFSSYNEQFF.

The V call is TRBV7-8, the J call TRBJ2-3; D call uncertain. V lost 1 base and J lost 5, with 10 bases in between. This CDR3 is built from 14 residues. The germline V gene has CDR1 SGHVS and CDR2 FQNEAQ. In DNA, the CDR3 is TGTGCCAGCAGCTTAGGAGGTGGGGAAGATACGCAGTATTTT. It is translated as CASSLGGGEDTQYF.

The rearrangement joins TRBV27 to TRBJ2-5; no clear D gene. Germline V CDR1 and CDR2: MNHEY, SMNVEV (reference sequence). The CDR3 covers 14 residues. V was cut by 2 bases and J by 1 base, with 8 bases left in between. CDR3 residues: CASSLQVTQETQYF. In DNA, the CDR3 is TGTGCCAGCAGTTTACAGGTGACCCAAGAGACCCAGTACTTC.

This sequence joins TRBV6-2 or TRBV6-3 and TRBJ2-3, with TRBD2 matching over 10 bases. Unmatched junction bases numbered 13, after V lost 5 bases and J lost 2 bases. The CDR3 totals 18 residues. CDR1 MNHEY and CDR2 SVGEGT come from the germline V gene. CDR3 protein: CASSNPLRSGGATDTQYF. The CDR3 coding sequence is TGTGCCAGCAGTAACCCCCTTCGGAGCGGGGGGGCCACAGATACGCAGTATTTT.

This clone is a singleton in its sample. The gene calls are TRBV7-9 and TRBJ2-2; 8 bases align to TRBD2. The CDR3 has 18 amino acids. Trimming cost V 2 bases and J 5 bases; bases outside gene matches: 13. CDR1 and CDR2 from the germline V gene are SEHNR and FQNEAQ (reference sequence). Written as DNA, the CDR3 is TGTGCCAGCAGCTTAAGGCCCATCGGCGGGGGGTGGACCGGGGAGCTGTTTTTT. The encoded protein is CASSLRPIGGGWTGELFF. The variable domain in full, with the rest retrieved from reference TRBV7-9 and TRBJ2-2, is DTGVSQNPRHKITKRGQNVTFRCDPISEHNRLYWYRQTLGQGPEFLTYFQNEAQLEKSRLLSDRFSAERPKGSFSTLEIQRTEQGDSAMYLCASSLRPIGGGWTGELFFGEGSRLTVL.

This chain uses TRBV29-1 with TRBJ1-2; 8 bases are shared with TRBD1. Germline V gene lookup returns CDR1 SQVTM and CDR2 ANQGSEA. V lost 3 bases, J lost 2 bases, and 2 bases stayed unmatched. This CDR3 contains 13 residues. The CDR3 DNA is TGCAGCGTTGAGGACAGGGAAAACTATGGCTACACCTTC. Translation: CSVEDRENYGYTF.

Only one count was recorded for this clone. V and J are TRBV11-3 and TRBJ2-5; D possibly corresponds to TRBD1 (5 bases). The V gene's germline CDR1 is SGHNT and CDR2 YENEEA. V lost 1 base and J 6 bases, leaving 18 bases between the germline ends. The CDR3 consists of 16 residues. The CDR3 nucleotides read TGTGCCAGCAGCTTAGGAGATGGGGCCACCGGGCAGACCCAGTACTTC. The encoded protein is CASSLGDGATGQTQYF.

The table lists this clone with a count of one. The gene calls are TRBV7-3 and TRBJ1-3; tentatively, D is TRBD1 (5 bases). V lost 2 bases to trimming and J lost 0 bases, with 14 bases between them. This CDR3 is built from 17 residues. Per germline, CDR1 SGHTA and CDR2 FQGTGA. CDR3 bases: TGTGCCAGCAGCTTAGGGGCAGTAATATCCTCTGGAAACACCATATATTTT. It yields the protein CASSLGAVISSGNTIYF.

In nucleotides, the CDR3 is TGCAGCGTCGTGGGGACAGGGGGTCACACTGAAGCTTTCTTT. It codes for CSVVGTGGHTEAFF. The chain couples TRBV29-1 to TRBJ1-1, with 11 positions matching TRBD1. This CDR3 region has 14 residues. Germline CDR1 reads SQVTM; CDR2 reads ANQGSEA. With 6 bases clipped from V and 3 bases from J, the junction kept 6 bases outside the gene matches.

The genes are TRBV9 and TRBJ2-4; D not certain. Trimming pared 1 base from V and 1 base from J, leaving 9 bases between. There are 15 residues in the CDR3. The germline V gene encodes CDR1 SGDLS and CDR2 YYNGEE. The CDR3 protein is CASSVLGIAKNIQYF. CDR3 nucleotide sequence: TGTGCCAGCAGCGTATTGGGTATTGCCAAAAACATTCAGTACTTC.

The chain couples TRBV12-3 or TRBV12-4 to TRBJ2-5; D uncertain. The CDR3 covers 10 residues. Trimming removed 6 bases at V and 5 bases at J, with 4 bases between. The CDR3 sequence: CASRGETQYF. Written as DNA, the CDR3 is TGTGCCAGCAGAGGGGAGACCCAGTACTTC.

This sequence joins TRBV15 and TRBJ2-3, with D perhaps matching TRBD2 (7 bases). Per the germline V gene, CDR1 is LNHNV and CDR2 is YYDKDF (reference sequence). The CDR3 has 16 residues. The V end was cut by 3 bases, the J end by 5 bases, with 18 bases between. CDR3 protein: CATSRGASGSVDTQYF. CDR3 in DNA: TGTGCCACCAGCAGGGGGGCTAGCGGATCAGTAGATACGCAGTATTTT.

This chain joins TRBV7-9 and TRBJ1-1; weak D call: TRBD1 (6 bases). The CDR3 runs to 12 residues. Per the germline V gene, CDR1 is SEHNR and CDR2 is FQNEAQ (reference sequence). Trimming removed 3 bases from V and 9 bases from J, with 11 bases in between. CDR3 loop: CASSFGDIQAFF. CDR3 nucleotides: TGTGCCAGCAGCTTTGGGGACATCCAAGCTTTCTTT. Full variable domain (remainder filled in from reference TRBV7-9 and TRBJ1-1): DTGVSQNPRHKITKRGQNVTFRCDPISEHNRLYWYRQTLGQGPEFLTYFQNEAQLEKSRLLSDRFSAERPKGSFSTLEIQRTEQGDSAMYLCASSFGDIQAFFGQGTRLTVV.

In DNA, the CDR3 is TGCGCCAGCAGCCCTACTAGCGGTAACAATGAGCAGTTCTTC. It encodes CASSPTSGNNEQFF. The chain is built from TRBV5-1 and TRBJ2-1; 8 nucleotides match TRBD2. The J segment lost 5 bases and the V segment lost 4 bases, leaving 5 bases of the junction unmatched. Germline CDR1 reads SGHRS; CDR2 reads YFSETQ. The CDR3 contains 14 residues.

Only one count was recorded for this clone. This chain uses TRBV7-2 with TRBJ2-7; 8 bases are a match to TRBD1. This CDR3 is built from 14 residues. The germline gives CDR1 SGHTA, CDR2 FQGNSA. V lost 5 bases and J lost 3; bases outside the gene matches: 6. The CDR3 nucleotides read TGTGCCAGCAGCCCGGGACAGGCATACTACGAGCAGTACTTC. As protein: CASSPGQAYYEQYF.